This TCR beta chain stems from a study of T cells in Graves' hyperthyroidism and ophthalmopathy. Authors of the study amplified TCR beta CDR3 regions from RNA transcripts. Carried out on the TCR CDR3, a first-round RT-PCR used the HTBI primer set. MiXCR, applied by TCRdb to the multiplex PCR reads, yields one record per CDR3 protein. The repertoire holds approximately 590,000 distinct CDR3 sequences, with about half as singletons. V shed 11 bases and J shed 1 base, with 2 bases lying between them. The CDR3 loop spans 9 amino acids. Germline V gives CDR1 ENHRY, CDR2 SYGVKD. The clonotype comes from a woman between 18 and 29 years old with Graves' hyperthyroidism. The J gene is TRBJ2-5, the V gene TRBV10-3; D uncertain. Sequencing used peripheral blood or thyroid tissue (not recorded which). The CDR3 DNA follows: TGTGCCCTCCAAGAGACCCAGTACTTC. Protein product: CALQETQYF.